This TCR beta chain stems from a study of beta chain features in type 1 diabetes. Germline loops: CDR1 PRHDT, CDR2 FYEKMQ (reference sequence). V was trimmed by 3 bases and J by 3 bases, leaving 15 bases between them. The CDR3 sequence is 16 residues long. Sequencing targeted expressed TCRB transcripts, as all isolated RNA had been reverse transcribed. Generated by immunoSEQ multiplex PCR, the TCRdb table keeps only in-frame clones and is missing some. Here the sample spans about 450,000 clones, 10% to 12% being singletons. In its sample, this clone was seen a few times. This rearrangement joins TRBV13 to TRBJ2-4; tentative D call: TRBD2 (5 bases). The sequenced material came from naive CD4+ T cells from blood. This TCR was recovered from a woman younger than 35 in good health. The CDR3 sequence is CASSFEGLLVKNIQYF. The CDR3 DNA reads TGTGCCAGCAGCTTTGAGGGTCTCTTAGTCAAAAACATTCAGTACTTC.